This record looks at one T cell receptor (beta chain) sequence and its context. This sample was taken from a study of blood T cell repertoires in COVID-19. In the original analysis: Counts of nucleated cells, estimated from reference gene primer amplification, were obtained. Using immunoSEQ multiplex PCR, the repertoire was profiled, and TCRdb retains in-frame clones only, with some absent. The V and J calls and clone size were taken over from that table, and D and trimming were inferred from the DNA. Among 130,000 or so clones listed, approximately 89% were seen once. Germline CDR1 reads KGHSH; CDR2 reads LQKENI. V lost 5 bases, J lost 7 bases, and 8 bases stayed unmatched. The CDR3 sequence is 14 residues long.

The sequenced material came from peripheral blood. The chain is built from TRBV18 and TRBJ1-5; TRBD1 matches at 7 bases. The source of this sequence is a man aged 55 to 70 with active or convalescent COVID-19. In DNA, the CDR3 is TGTGCCAGCTCAACAGGACAGGTCTACCAGCCCCAGCATTTT. This translates into CASSTGQVYQPQHF.